The present T cell receptor (beta chain) was sequenced within a study of response to subunit inactivated influenza vaccine. Study findings and constraints: The study's authors posited that every seasonal influenza vaccination enlists few new T cells.

TCRdb analysed the RT-PCR reads with MiXCR anew, one entry per CDR3 protein. The sample yields around 540,000 distinct CDR3 sequences, approximately 10% seen once. Germline V gives CDR1 LGHDT, CDR2 YNNKEL (reference sequence). Between the trimmed V and J ends, which lost 3 bases and 6 bases, there was a span of 5 bases. This CDR3 region has 12 residues. On this clonotype itself: The antigen is unknown.

Sequencing was performed on PBMCs from blood, taken on the day of vaccination. The receptor was derived from a man between 45 and 60 years old who received an inactivated influenza vaccine. The chain carries TRBV3-1 and TRBJ2-2; D is ambiguous. CDR3 sequence: CASSQEPGELFF. The CDR3 region has the DNA TGTGCCAGCAGCCAGGAGCCCGGGGAGCTGTTTTTT.